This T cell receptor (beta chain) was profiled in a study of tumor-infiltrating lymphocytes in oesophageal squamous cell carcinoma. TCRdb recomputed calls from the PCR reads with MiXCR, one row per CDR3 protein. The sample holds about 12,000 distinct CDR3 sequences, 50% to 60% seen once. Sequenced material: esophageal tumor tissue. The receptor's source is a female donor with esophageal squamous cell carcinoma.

The CDR3 DNA is TGTGCCAGCAGCTTAGCACGGTACAATGAGCAGTTCTTC. Its translation: CASSLARYNEQFF. The rearrangement uses TRBV7-8 and TRBJ2-5; D call uncertain. The J call is uncertain, as TRBJ2-1 better fits the DNA end. The V gene's germline CDR1 is SGHVS and CDR2 FQNEAQ. This CDR3 spans 13 amino acids.